This is a list of T cell receptor beta chains from one sample in a study of blood T cell repertoires in COVID-19. The method was immunoSEQ multiplex PCR; TCRdb's version includes in-frame clones alone and lacks a portion of them. The sample has 200,000 to 250,000 clones; about 79% are singletons. The sample was peripheral blood. These receptors were obtained from a woman between 35 and 50 years old who had recovered from COVID-19. The CDR3 runs from the conserved cysteine through the conserved F or W. Fields, in order: D gene, clone size, J gene, V gene, CDR3 protein, CDR3 DNA. The D gene is left open where the match is weak. Clone size, where shown, is once, few, many, or a class for clones that have expanded.

NA NA TRBJ1-1 TRBV28 CASSLGDRNTEAFF TGTGCCAGCAGTTTAGGTGACAGGAACACTGAAGCTTTCTTT
TRBD1 once TRBJ2-5 TRBV19 CASRDRAETQYF TGTGCCAGCAGGGACAGGGCTGAGACCCAGTACTTC
TRBD1 once TRBJ2-5 TRBV14 CASSQNRGLGTQYF TGTGCCAGCAGCCAAAACAGGGGGCTTGGGACCCAGTACTTC
NA NA TRBJ1-5 TRBV7-2 CASSSVSGRAEQPQHF TGTGCCAGCAGCTCCGTGTCTGGGAGGGCAGAACAGCCCCAGCATTTT
NA many TRBJ2-1 TRBV19 CASSISSGAEQFF TGTGCCAGTAGTATATCGAGCGGCGCAGAGCAGTTCTTC
TRBD1 NA TRBJ2-7 TRBV9 CASSVAQGGVEQYF TGTGCCAGCAGCGTCGCACAGGGGGGAGTCGAGCAGTACTTC
TRBD1 NA TRBJ2-7 TRBV19 CASSIGTGFYEQYF TGTGCCAGTAGTATAGGGACAGGGTTCTACGAGCAGTACTTC
NA once TRBJ2-3 TRBV24-1 CATSDDSHLGTDTQYF TGTGCCACCAGTGACGACAGTCACTTAGGCACAGATACGCAGTATTTT
NA NA TRBJ1-6 TRBV27 CASSLTTPNSPLHF TGTGCCAGCAGTTTAACTACCCCTAATTCACCCCTCCACTTT
NA NA TRBJ2-7 TRBV7-9 CASSLLGGRNEQYF TGTGCCAGCAGCCTTCTCGGGGGTCGAAACGAGCAGTACTTC
NA NA TRBJ1-1 TRBV10-3 CAISDSGMNTEAFF TGTGCCATCAGTGATTCAGGGATGAACACTGAAGCTTTCTTT
NA NA TRBJ1-1 TRBV10-3 CAISTDDGNTEAFF TGTGCCATCAGTACAGATGACGGGAACACTGAAGCTTTCTTT
NA NA TRBJ2-7 TRBV2 CASSTDTYEQYF TGTGCCAGCAGTACGGACACCTACGAGCAGTACTTC
NA NA TRBJ2-7 TRBV7-8 CASSLDSHGQGLHEQYF TGTGCCAGCAGCTTAGACAGTCATGGGCAGGGGTTGCACGAGCAGTACTTC
NA NA TRBJ1-5 TRBV19 CASSQGGGSNQPQHF TGTGCCAGTAGCCAGGGAGGCGGGAGCAATCAGCCCCAGCATTTT
TRBD1 once TRBJ2-1 TRBV18 CASSPPDRGIGSYNEQFF TGTGCCAGCTCACCACCGGACAGGGGGATAGGATCCTACAATGAGCAGTTCTTC
NA few TRBJ2-2 TRBV2 CASSGNRATGELFF TGTGCCAGCAGTGGCAACAGGGCAACCGGGGAGCTGTTTTTT
TRBD1 NA TRBJ1-5 TRBV5-1 CASSPLGGGNQPQHF TGCGCCAGCAGCCCTTTAGGGGGCGGCAATCAGCCCCAGCATTTT
NA NA TRBJ1-5 TRBV6-1 CASSEGGTNQPQHF TGTGCCAGCAGTGAAGGCGGGACGAATCAGCCCCAGCATTTT
NA few TRBJ2-2 TRBV29-1 CSGAGTRNTGELFF TGCAGCGGGGCCGGGACAAGGAACACCGGGGAGCTGTTTTTT
TRBD1 NA TRBJ1-2 TRBV28 CASSPGTANGYTF TGTGCCAGCAGTCCCGGGACAGCCAATGGCTACACCTTC
NA NA TRBJ2-3 TRBV3-1/TRBV3-2 CASSQEGALSGTDTQYF TGTGCCAGCAGCCAAGAGGGGGCTTTGAGCGGCACAGATACGCAGTATTTT
TRBD1 NA TRBJ1-4 TRBV28 CASSLSNTGTANYMF TGTGCCAGCAGTTTAAGTAACACAGGGACAGCCAATTACATGTTT
NA NA TRBJ1-4 TRBV27 CASSPGRNNEKLFF TGTGCCAGCAGTCCGGGTCGGAATAATGAAAAACTGTTTTTT
NA NA TRBJ2-7 TRBV7-9 CASSPPGYNYEQYF TGTGCCAGCAGCCCCCCGGGGTACAATTACGAGCAGTACTTC
NA few TRBJ1-1 TRBV2 CASGGMNRNTEAFF TGTGCCAGCGGGGGGATGAACCGGAACACTGAAGCTTTCTTT
TRBD1 NA TRBJ1-5 TRBV4-3 CASSQDLPRTGDHQPQHF TGCGCCAGCAGCCAAGATCTCCCCCGGACAGGGGATCATCAGCCCCAGCATTTT
NA NA TRBJ1-1 TRBV6-6 CASSYSTGSEAFF TGTGCCAGCAGTTACTCGACTGGCAGTGAAGCTTTCTTT
NA NA TRBJ2-1 TRBV2 CASSLSGQFYNEQFF TGTGCCAGCAGTCTCTCGGGACAATTCTACAATGAGCAGTTCTTC
NA NA TRBJ1-4 TRBV13 CASSFKRTNEKLFF TGTGCCAGCAGCTTCAAGAGAACTAATGAAAAACTGTTTTTT
NA NA TRBJ1-2 TRBV12-3/TRBV12-4 CASSSGRGSVTF TGTGCCAGCAGTTCCGGCAGGGGCTCGGTCACCTTC
TRBD2 NA TRBJ2-1 TRBV19 CASKAGGSSYNEQFF TGTGCCAGTAAGGCGGGGGGGAGCTCCTACAATGAGCAGTTCTTC
NA once TRBJ1-5 TRBV6-6 CASTPRGGLQPQHF TGTGCCAGCACACCCCGTGGGGGCCTCCAGCCCCAGCATTTT
NA once TRBJ2-4 TRBV28 CASSFGGTKNIQYF TGTGCCAGCAGTTTTGGGGGCACCAAAAACATTCAGTACTTC
TRBD1 NA TRBJ1-2 TRBV28 CASSRTGMYWDYGYTF TGTGCCAGCAGTAGGACAGGGATGTATTGGGACTATGGCTACACCTTC
TRBD1 NA TRBJ1-2 TRBV6-5 CASSYWDPGGNYGYTF TGTGCCAGCAGTTACTGGGATCCAGGGGGGAACTATGGCTACACCTTC
TRBD2 NA TRBJ2-3 TRBV18 CASSRTSGGAPNTQYF TGTGCCAGCTCACGGACAAGCGGGGGGGCCCCAAATACGCAGTATTTT
TRBD2 once TRBJ2-1 TRBV19 CASSIRSTSGGIGEQFF TGTGCCAGTAGTATTCGTTCCACTAGCGGGGGAATCGGTGAGCAGTTCTTC